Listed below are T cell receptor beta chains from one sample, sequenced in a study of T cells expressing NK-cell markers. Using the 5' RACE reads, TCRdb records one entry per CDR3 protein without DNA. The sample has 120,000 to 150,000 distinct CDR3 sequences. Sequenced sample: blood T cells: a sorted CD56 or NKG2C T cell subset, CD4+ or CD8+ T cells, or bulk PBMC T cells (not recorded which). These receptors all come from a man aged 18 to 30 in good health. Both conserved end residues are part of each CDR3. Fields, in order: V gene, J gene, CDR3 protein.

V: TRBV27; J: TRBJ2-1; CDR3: CASSLSGRGNEQFF
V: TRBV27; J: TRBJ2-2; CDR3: CASSSPAGGTGELFF
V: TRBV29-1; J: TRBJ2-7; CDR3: CSVAGQGPYYEQYF
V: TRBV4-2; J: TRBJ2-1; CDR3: CASSQDLAGVKFF
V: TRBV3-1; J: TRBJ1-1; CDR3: CASSQDPTTGTEAFF
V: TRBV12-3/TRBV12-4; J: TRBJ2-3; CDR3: CATRGVSSPDTQYF
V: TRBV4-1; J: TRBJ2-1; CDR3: CASSSDLDEQFF
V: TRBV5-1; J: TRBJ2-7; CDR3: CASSLDTGTGGNGQYF
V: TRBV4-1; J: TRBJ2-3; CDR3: CASSQASSGRDTQYF
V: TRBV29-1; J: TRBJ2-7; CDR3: CSVVREPEYEQYF
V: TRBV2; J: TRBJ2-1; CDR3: CASSDRGGSNEQFF
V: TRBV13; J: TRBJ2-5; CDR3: CASSSRQVDQETQYF
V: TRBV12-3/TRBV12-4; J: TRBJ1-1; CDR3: CASSSQGARGEAFF
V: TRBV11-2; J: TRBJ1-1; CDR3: CASSLFLVLGGPVNTEAFF
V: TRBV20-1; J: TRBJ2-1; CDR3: CSARTGRDSSYNEQFF
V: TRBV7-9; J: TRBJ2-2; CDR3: CASSPMGLSDTGELFF
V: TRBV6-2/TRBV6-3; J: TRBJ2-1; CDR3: CALSSDHYNEQFF
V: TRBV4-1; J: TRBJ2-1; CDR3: CASSQDGLAGVDEQFF
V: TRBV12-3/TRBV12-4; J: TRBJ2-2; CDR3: CASRPGVNTGELFF